There are a few counts of the clone carrying this T cell receptor beta chain. Its antigen is currently unknown. The data originate from a study of T cells in Graves' hyperthyroidism and ophthalmopathy. The germline CDR1 and CDR2 sequences are SQVTM and ANQGSEA. V shed 4 bases and J shed 2 bases, with 17 bases lying between them. The CDR3 is 15 residues long. Study observations and caveats: Clonotypes that were expanded in thyroid above 0.001 mostly appeared in blood too.

RNA transcripts served as the template for amplifying TCR beta CDR3 regions. First-round RT-PCR targeting the TCR CDR3 was performed with the HTBI primer set. TCRdb re-derived calls from the multiplex PCR reads in MiXCR, one entry per CDR3 protein. The table records about 480,000 distinct CDR3 sequences, under 15% of them present only once. Specimen: blood. The TCR sequence derives from a woman aged 18-29 years with Graves' hyperthyroidism. The J gene is TRBJ2-5, the V gene TRBV29-1, with D maybe TRBD2 (7 bases). CDR3: CSVVGGARSQETQYF. The CDR3 DNA is TGCAGCGTTGTGGGGGGGGCCCGTTCTCAAGAGACCCAGTACTTC. Based on the CDR3 plus reference TRBV29-1 and TRBJ2-5, the full variable domain is SAVISQKPSRDICQRGTSLTIQCQVDSQVTMMFWYRQQPGQSLTLIATANQGSEATYESGFVIDKFPISRPNLTFSTLTVSNMSPEDSSIYLCSVVGGARSQETQYFGPGTRLLVL.